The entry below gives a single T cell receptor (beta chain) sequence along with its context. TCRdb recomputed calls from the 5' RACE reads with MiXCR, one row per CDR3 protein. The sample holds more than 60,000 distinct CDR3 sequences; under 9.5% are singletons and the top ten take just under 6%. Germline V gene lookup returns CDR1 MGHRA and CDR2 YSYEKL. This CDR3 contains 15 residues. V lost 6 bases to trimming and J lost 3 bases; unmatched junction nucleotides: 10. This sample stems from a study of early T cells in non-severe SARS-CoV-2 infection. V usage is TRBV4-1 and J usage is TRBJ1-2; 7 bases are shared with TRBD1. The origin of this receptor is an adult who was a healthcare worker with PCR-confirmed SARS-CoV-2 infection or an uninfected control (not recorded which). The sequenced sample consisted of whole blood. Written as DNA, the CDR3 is TGCGCCAGCAGATTTACCGACAGGGTCGACTATGGCTACACCTTC. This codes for CASRFTDRVDYGYTF.